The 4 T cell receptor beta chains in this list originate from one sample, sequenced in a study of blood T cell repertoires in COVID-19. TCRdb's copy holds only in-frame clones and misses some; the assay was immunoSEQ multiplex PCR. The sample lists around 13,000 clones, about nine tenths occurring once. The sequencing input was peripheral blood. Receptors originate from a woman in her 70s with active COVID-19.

CDR3 nucleotide sequence: TGTGCCAGCAGCTTTGGGGCGCAGGGGGAGACCCAGTACTTC. Translated: CASSFGAQGETQYF. The chain employs TRBV7-6 and TRBJ2-5; D might be TRBD1 (6 bases). Per the germline V gene, CDR1 is SGHVS and CDR2 is FNYEAQ. The CDR3 loop spans 14 amino acids. Trimming stripped 3 bases from V and 5 bases from J, with 13 bases between.

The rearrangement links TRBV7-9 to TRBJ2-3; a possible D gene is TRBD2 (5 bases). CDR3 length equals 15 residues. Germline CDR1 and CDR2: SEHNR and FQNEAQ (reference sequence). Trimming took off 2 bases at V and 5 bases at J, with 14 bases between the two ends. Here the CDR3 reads CASSLTPGGGDTQYF. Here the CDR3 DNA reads TGTGCCAGCAGCTTAACCCCTGGCGGAGGAGATACGCAGTATTTT.

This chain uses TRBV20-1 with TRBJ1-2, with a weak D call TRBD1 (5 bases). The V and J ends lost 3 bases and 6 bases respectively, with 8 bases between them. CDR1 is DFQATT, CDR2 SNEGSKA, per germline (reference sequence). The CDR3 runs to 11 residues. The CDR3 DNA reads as TGCAGTGCTAGGGAGGGGAATGGCTACACCTTC. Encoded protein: CSAREGNGYTF.

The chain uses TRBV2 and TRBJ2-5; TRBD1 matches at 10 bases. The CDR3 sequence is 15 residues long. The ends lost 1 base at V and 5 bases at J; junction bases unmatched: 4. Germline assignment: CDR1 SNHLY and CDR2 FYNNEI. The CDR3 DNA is TGTGCCAGCAGTGAAGGACAGGGGGCGGGTGAGACCCAGTACTTC. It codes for CASSEGQGAGETQYF.